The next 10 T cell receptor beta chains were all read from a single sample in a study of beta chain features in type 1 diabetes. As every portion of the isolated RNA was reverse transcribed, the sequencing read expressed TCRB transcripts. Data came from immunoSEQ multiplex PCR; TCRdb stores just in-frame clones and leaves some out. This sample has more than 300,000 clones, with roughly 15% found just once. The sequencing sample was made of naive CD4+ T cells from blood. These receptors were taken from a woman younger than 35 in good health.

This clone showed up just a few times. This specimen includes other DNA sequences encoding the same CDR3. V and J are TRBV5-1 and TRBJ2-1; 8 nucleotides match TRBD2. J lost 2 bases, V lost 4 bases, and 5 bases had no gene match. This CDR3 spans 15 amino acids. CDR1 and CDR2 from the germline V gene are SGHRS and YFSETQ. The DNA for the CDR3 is TGCGCCAGCAGCCCGCTAGCGGGCGCCTACAATGAGCAGTTCTTC. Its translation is CASSPLAGAYNEQFF.

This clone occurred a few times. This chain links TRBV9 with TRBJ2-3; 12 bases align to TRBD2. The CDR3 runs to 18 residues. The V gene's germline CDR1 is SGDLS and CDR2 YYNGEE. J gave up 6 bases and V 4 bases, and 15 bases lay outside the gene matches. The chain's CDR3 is CASSPRPTSGRGVDTQYF. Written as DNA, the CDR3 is TGTGCCAGCAGCCCTAGGCCGACTAGCGGGAGAGGGGTGGATACGCAGTATTTT.

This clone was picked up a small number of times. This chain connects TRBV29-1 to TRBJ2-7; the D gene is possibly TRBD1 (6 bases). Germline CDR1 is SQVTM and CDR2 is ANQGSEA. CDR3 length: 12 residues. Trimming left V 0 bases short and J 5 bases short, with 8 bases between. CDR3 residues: CSVEEGANEQYF. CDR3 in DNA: TGCAGCGTTGAAGAGGGGGCCAACGAGCAGTACTTC.

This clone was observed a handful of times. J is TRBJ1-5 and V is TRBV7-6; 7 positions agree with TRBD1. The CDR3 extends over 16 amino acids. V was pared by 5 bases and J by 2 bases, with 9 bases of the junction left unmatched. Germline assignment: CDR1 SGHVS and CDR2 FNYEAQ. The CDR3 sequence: CASSARGDLGNQPQHF. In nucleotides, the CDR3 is TGTGCCAGCAGCGCCAGGGGGGATTTGGGCAATCAGCCCCAGCATTTT.

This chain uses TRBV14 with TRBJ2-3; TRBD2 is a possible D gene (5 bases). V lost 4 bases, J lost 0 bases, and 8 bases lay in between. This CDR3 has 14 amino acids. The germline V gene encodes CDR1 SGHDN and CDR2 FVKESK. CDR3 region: CASSRRSSTDTQYF. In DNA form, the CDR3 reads TGTGCCAGCAGCCGGAGGTCTAGCACAGATACGCAGTATTTT.

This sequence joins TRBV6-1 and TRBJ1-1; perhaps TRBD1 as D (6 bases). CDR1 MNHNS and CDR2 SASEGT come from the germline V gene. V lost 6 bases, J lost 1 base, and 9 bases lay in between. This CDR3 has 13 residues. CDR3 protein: CASRGHQNTEAFF. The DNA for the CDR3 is TGTGCCAGCAGGGGACACCAGAACACTGAAGCTTTCTTT.

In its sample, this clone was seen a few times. The CDR3 DNA reads TGTGCCAGCAGTGAAGGGACTAGCGGGAGGACAGATACGCAGTATTTT. Protein sequence: CASSEGTSGRTDTQYF. V gene TRBV2 combines with J gene TRBJ2-3, with 14 bases lining up with TRBD2. Germline CDR1 and CDR2: SNHLY and FYNNEI. The V gene end was trimmed by 1 base and the J gene end by 3 bases; junction bases not matched to a gene: 0. The CDR3 has 16 residues.

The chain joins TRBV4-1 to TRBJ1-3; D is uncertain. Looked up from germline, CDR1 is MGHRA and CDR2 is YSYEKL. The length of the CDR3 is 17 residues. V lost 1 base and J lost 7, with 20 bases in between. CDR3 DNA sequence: TGCGCCAGCAGCCAAGTTTCGTCCTTCCGCTCTGAGAACACCATATATTTT. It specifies CASSQVSSFRSENTIYF.

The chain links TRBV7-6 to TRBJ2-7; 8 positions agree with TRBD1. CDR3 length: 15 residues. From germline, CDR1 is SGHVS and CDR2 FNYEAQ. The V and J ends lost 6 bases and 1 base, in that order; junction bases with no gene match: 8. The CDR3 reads CASSRGRTGSYEQYF. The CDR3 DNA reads TGTGCCAGCAGTCGAGGAAGGACAGGGTCCTACGAGCAGTACTTC.

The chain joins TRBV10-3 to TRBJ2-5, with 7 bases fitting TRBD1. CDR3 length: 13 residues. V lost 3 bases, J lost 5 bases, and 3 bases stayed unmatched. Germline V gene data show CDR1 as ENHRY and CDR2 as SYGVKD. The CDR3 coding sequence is TGTGCCATCAGTGACCAGACAGGGGAGACCCAGTACTTC. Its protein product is CAISDQTGETQYF.